This T cell receptor beta chain emerged from a study of tumor and adjacent non-tumor tissue in lung cancer. Study-wide context: Aged about 31 to 80 years, patients included roughly ten men and roughly five women with stage I to III disease. On average, productive TCRbeta reads reached 4 million to 5 million per sample.

RNA was extracted from bulk tissue without any cell sorting. Distant lung tissue was collected more than 3 cm away from the tumor edge. The study's findings and limits: TCR diversity was significantly greater in tumor than normal lung tissue. In normal lung, the top 100 clones were significantly more dominant than in tumor.

TCRbeta libraries were built with three rounds of nested PCR, modified from ARM-PCR. TCRdb re-called the multiplex PCR reads through MiXCR, storing one row per CDR3 protein. The table records roughly 120,000 distinct CDR3 sequences, about 61% of them present only once. Germline assignment: CDR1 DFQATT and CDR2 SNEGSKA (reference sequence). The CDR3 has 17 amino acids. The V segment lost 3 bases and the J segment 0 bases; nucleotides outside the gene matches: 9. Of note for this clonotype: What it binds is unknown.

The sample consisted of distant non-tumor lung tissue. This TCR was sampled from a man between 60 and 75 years old with non-small cell lung cancer. The V and J genes are TRBV20-1 and TRBJ1-3; 9 nucleotides align to TRBD1. CDR3 region: CSARMDRGSGSGNTIYF. In DNA form, the CDR3 reads TGCAGTGCTAGGATGGACAGGGGAAGTGGCTCTGGAAACACCATATATTTT.